Each of the 14 T cell receptor beta chains below was sequenced from the same sample in a study of identical twins (dated by TCRdb to 2015 to 2016). The receptor library was made with 5' RACE. The sample was run on an Illumina HiSeq 2000. The raw public reads went through TCRdb reprocessing: fastp at Q25, MiXCR clone calling, in-frame beta chains kept. A single entry per CDR3 protein holds the most common genes and DNA from its merged rows. This sample has approximately 550,000 distinct CDR3 sequences in its table, and around 20% of those were observed once. The top ten constitute approximately 0.49% of the sample. The same data also contributed to another study, on yellow fever vaccine responses in identical twins.

The sequenced sample was CD4+ T cells sorted from blood. All receptors derive from a woman aged 18-29 years in good health.

This chain links TRBV29-1 with TRBJ1-2; 7 nucleotides line up with TRBD1. Germline V gene sequence: CDR1 SQVTM, CDR2 ANQGSEA. The CDR3 spans 16 residues. V lost 4 bases to trimming and J lost 1 base; unmatched junction nucleotides: 12. This CDR3 reads CSVGFTGTEVNYGYTF. The CDR3 nucleotides are TGCAGCGTTGGATTCACCGGGACAGAGGTTAACTATGGCTACACCTTC.

The chain joins TRBV5-5 to TRBJ1-4; D not certain. Trimming pared 0 bases from V and 3 bases from J, leaving 9 bases between. CDR3 length: 15 amino acids. Germline V gene sequence: CDR1 SGHKS, CDR2 YYEKEE (reference sequence). In DNA, the CDR3 is TGTGCCAGCAGCTTGGGTGCGGGTGCTAATGAAAAACTGTTTTTT. It yields the protein CASSLGAGANEKLFF.

This chain connects TRBV5-1 to TRBJ2-3, with a possible D match to TRBD1 (5 bases). This CDR3 comprises 13 residues. Germline V gene data show CDR1 as SGHRS and CDR2 as YFSETQ. V was shortened by 5 bases and J by 2 bases, with 9 bases between the two germline ends. CDR3 sequence reads: CASRTVATDTQYF. CDR3 nucleotide sequence: TGCGCCAGCAGGACAGTAGCCACAGATACGCAGTATTTT. Supplemented by reference TRBV5-1 and TRBJ2-3, the full variable domain reads KAGVTQTPRYLIKTRGQQVTLSCSPISGHRSVSWYQQTPGQGLQFLFEYFSETQRNKGNFPGRFSGRQFSNSRSEMNVSTLELGDSALYLCASRTVATDTQYFGPGTRLTVL.

V usage is TRBV12-3 or TRBV12-4 and J usage is TRBJ2-7; D is possibly TRBD1 (5 bases). V was clipped by 1 base and J by 6 bases, with 10 bases between them. The CDR3 loop spans 13 amino acids. DNA for the CDR3: TGTGCCAGCAGTTTAGGAGAAAGGGGCGAGCAGTACTTC. Protein: CASSLGERGEQYF.

At least ten counts were recorded for this clonotype. The chain combines TRBV5-6 with TRBJ2-7, with TRBD1 matching over 8 bases. The V and J ends lost 5 bases and 3 bases, in that order; junction bases with no gene match: 10. The CDR3 is 15 amino acids. Germline V gene data show CDR1 as SGHDT and CDR2 as YYEEEE. The CDR3 DNA is TGTGCCAGCAGTACTGGGGCAGGGGGCATCTACGAGCAGTACTTC. Translating it yields CASSTGAGGIYEQYF.

The chain has TRBV24-1 and TRBJ2-1; 9 bases fit TRBD1. Germline CDR1 is KGHDR and CDR2 is SFDVKD. CDR3 length equals 17 residues. Trimming removed 3 bases from V and 8 bases from J; junction bases left unmatched: 13. This CDR3 reads CATSDIPGQGISDEQFF. DNA for the CDR3: TGTGCCACCAGTGATATCCCGGGACAGGGTATATCGGATGAGCAGTTCTTC.

The J gene is TRBJ2-7, the V gene TRBV28; no clear D. Trimming pared 6 bases from V and 9 bases from J, leaving 15 bases between. The CDR3 has 12 residues. CDR1 is MDHEN, CDR2 SYDVKM, per germline. CDR3 amino acids: CASSQDSRGQYF. Here the CDR3 DNA reads TGTGCCAGCAGCCAAGACTCCCGTGGGCAGTACTTC.

This clonotype was counted only a few times. V is TRBV4-1 and J is TRBJ2-2; 11 bases align to TRBD2. CDR1 MGHRA and CDR2 YSYEKL come from the germline V gene. With V trimmed by 2 bases and J by 1 base, 3 bases remained unmatched. This CDR3 is built from 17 residues. The CDR3 bases are TGCGCCAGCAGCCAACAGACTAGCGGGGTGAACACCGGGGAGCTGTTTTTT. It yields the protein CASSQQTSGVNTGELFF.

V and J are TRBV3-1 and TRBJ2-5, with 7 bases aligning to TRBD2. CDR1 and CDR2 from the germline V gene are LGHDT and YNNKEL (reference sequence). The J segment lost 5 bases and the V segment lost 0 bases, leaving 9 bases of the junction unmatched. This CDR3 comprises 16 residues. CDR3 DNA: TGTGCCAGCAGCCAAGATCTTGTGACTAGCCGTGAGACCCAGTACTTC. As protein: CASSQDLVTSRETQYF.

This clonotype was seen more than once but under ten times. This chain links TRBV5-1 with TRBJ2-2, with D perhaps TRBD2 (6 bases). Germline-derived CDR1 and CDR2 are SGHRS and YFSETQ. This CDR3 is 15 amino acids long. The ends were cut back, 3 bases at V and 2 bases at J, with 11 bases in the middle. The CDR3 spells CASSWRGDNTGELFF. CDR3 in DNA: TGCGCCAGCAGCTGGCGGGGAGACAACACCGGGGAGCTGTTTTTT.

The chain has TRBV7-8 and TRBJ2-4, with D possibly matching TRBD2 (5 bases). V lost 4 bases to trimming and J lost 9 bases, with 22 bases between them. The germline CDR1 and CDR2 sequences are SGHVS and FQNEAQ. The CDR3 sequence is 16 residues long. The CDR3 region has the DNA TGTGCCAGCAGCTCCCTCCCCCCCGGGGTACGTGGCATTCAGTACTTC. The encoded protein is CASSSLPPGVRGIQYF.

The genes are TRBV10-3 and TRBJ2-1; D gene uncertain. Trimming stripped 1 base from V and 8 bases from J, with 9 bases between. Germline loops: CDR1 ENHRY, CDR2 SYGVKD. The CDR3 length is 13 residues. The CDR3 nucleotides are TGTGCCATCAGTGAGTTCCCGAATGATGAGCAGTTCTTC. This gives the protein CAISEFPNDEQFF.

This clonotype has a handful of counts. The chain recombines TRBV24-1 with TRBJ2-7; tentative D call: TRBD2 (6 bases). Trimming removed 5 bases from V and 2 bases from J, with 15 bases in between. CDR1 and CDR2 from the germline V gene are KGHDR and SFDVKD. The CDR3 has 15 amino acids. The CDR3 region has the DNA TGTGCCACCAGTGCACACGGGGGTCTTGCCTACGAGCAGTACTTC. This gives the protein CATSAHGGLAYEQYF.

This chain links TRBV5-1 with TRBJ2-3; 10 bases line up with TRBD2. In germline, CDR1 is SGHRS, CDR2 YFSETQ. Trimming removed 2 bases from V and 1 base from J; junction bases left unmatched: 10. The CDR3 runs 18 residues. The CDR3 nucleotides read TGCGCCAGCAGCTTTGCGGCTAGCGGGAGAGGGGGCACAGATACGCAGTATTTT. The encoded protein is CASSFAASGRGGTDTQYF.